Sequencing of this T cell receptor beta chain was carried out in a study of blood T cell repertoires in COVID-19 (dated by TCRdb to 2020 to 2021). The study in broad terms: Samples from collaborators originated in the United States, Italy and Spain and spanned both the acute and convalescent phases of COVID-19. The material from the prospective study consisted of cDNA or gDNA derived from T cells, B-cell-depleted T cells, or PBMCs. A de-identified subject ID, COVID-19 status, age in years and sex were almost always included in the sample metadata. The repertoires were released in a freely available public database intended as a resource for research on the immune response to SARS-CoV-2. The samples were drawn from the first 160 participants of the ongoing ImmuneRACE study and from roughly 1,300 subjects provided by 6 global collaborators. Subjects who had been exposed to COVID-19, were actively infected with it, or had recovered from it provided the deeply sampled blood TCRbeta repertoires that made up the dataset. Where available, HLA class I and class II types were taken from metadata supplied by the sample provider and were not determined by assay-based typing.

Whole blood was collected in K2EDTA tubes by collaborating institutions according to the institutions' own protocols. For TCRbeta analysis, collaborators shipped samples as frozen whole blood, isolated PBMCs, or DNA extracted from either of those sample types. Including the terminal cysteine and phenylalanine, the CDR3 comprises 15 residues. Only the CDR3 part of the read is kept: 45 bases, read in frame from the first base. Reading the germline V gene gives CDR1 MNHEY and CDR2 SVGAGI. The junction carries 13 bases between V and J, which are trimmed by 0 bases and 7 bases respectively. What the research found in general, with its limitations: How much clinical and demographic metadata was included differed by source and by participant, and the metadata was provided uncurated.

TCRbeta CDR3 regions were amplified from genomic DNA using the immunoSEQ Assay, a bias-controlled multiplex PCR. On the study's bioinformatics: Within the assay, amplification of reference gene primers was used to estimate how many nucleated cells each sample contained. To quantify the absolute abundance of each unique TCRbeta CDR3 rearrangement, sequence reads were collapsed and filtered. Productive Simpson clonality was computed per sample as the square root of Simpson's diversity index over productive rearrangements. TCRdb holds this immuneACCESS table with in-frame rearrangements only. Some clones are missing; in checked studies, unresolved V genes explain under half, and the rest has no known cause. The V and J calls and clone size were taken over from that table, and D and trimming were inferred from the DNA. The sample table holds over 150,000 clones, of which approximately 90% were seen once. The biggest ten clones account for approximately 2% of the sample.

Regarding this clone: The specificity of this receptor is unknown. One base away there is no much larger clone; base qualities are not given.

The chain joins TRBV6-5 to TRBJ2-1; no D gene is confidently identified. This sequence originates from a man between 18 and 35 years old with acute or convalescent COVID-19. Sequencing was carried out using peripheral blood. At the DNA level, the sequence is TGTGCCAGCAGTTACTCGTCAAGCCTAGGTAATGAGCAGTTCTTC. It is translated as CASSYSSSLGNEQFF.